This T cell receptor (beta chain) was sequenced during a study of blood T cell repertoires in COVID-19 (dated by TCRdb to the early 2020s). Regarding the study in general: Samples from collaborators originated in the United States, Italy and Spain and spanned both the acute and convalescent phases of COVID-19. The samples were drawn from two sources: the first 160 participants of the ongoing ImmuneRACE study, and some 1,300 subjects contributed by 6 global collaborators. The repertoires were released in a freely available public database intended as a resource for research on the immune response to SARS-CoV-2. A de-identified subject ID, COVID-19 status, age in years and sex were almost always included in the sample metadata. Subjects who had been exposed to COVID-19, were actively infected with it, or had recovered from it provided the deeply sampled blood TCRbeta repertoires that made up the dataset. Where HLA class I and class II types were available, the types were taken from metadata supplied by the sample provider, not from assay-based typing. The material from the prospective study consisted of cDNA or gDNA derived from T cells, B-cell-depleted T cells, or PBMCs. The research as a whole found: The quantity of clinical and demographic metadata differed by source and by participant and was supplied without curation.

TCRbeta CDR3 regions were amplified from genomic DNA by means of the immunoSEQ Assay, a bias-controlled multiplex PCR. Under the source paper's analysis protocol: The number of nucleated cells in each sample was estimated from the amplification of reference gene primers within the assay. To quantify the absolute abundance of each unique TCRbeta CDR3 rearrangement, sequence reads were collapsed and filtered. Productive Simpson clonality was computed per sample as the square root of Simpson's diversity index over productive rearrangements. This immuneACCESS table, as held by TCRdb, lists in-frame sequences with V and J called but not all clones. Of the missing ones, under half trace to an unresolved V gene in checked studies; the others have no known cause. Clonal size and the V and J genes are those of that table, whereas D and trimming came from the DNA. A total of about 44,000 clones appear in this sample, about 90% of them only once. Of the sample, about 12% is held by the ten largest clones.

Details on this clone: Its antigen is still unknown. Base qualities are missing; no much larger clone stands one base away.

CDR1 SGHRS and CDR2 YFSETQ are derived from the germline V gene. The CDR3, from cysteine to phenylalanine, totals 15 residues. Only the CDR3 portion is preserved as DNA: 45 bases, with reading frame beginning at the first base. Germline trimming amounts to 4 bases on V and 3 bases on J, with 9 as the count of junction bases outside the gene matches. Collaborating institutions collected whole blood in K2EDTA tubes following their own protocols. For TCRbeta analysis, collaborator samples were shipped as frozen whole blood, as isolated PBMCs, or as DNA extracted from either sample type. In this chain, TRBV5-1 is recombined with TRBJ2-7; TRBD2 lines up with 8 middle nucleotides. The specimen was peripheral blood. This clonotype was obtained from a human donor in a cohort sampled during active COVID-19. CDR3 region: CASSHGGTRSYEQYF. The DNA is as follows: TGCGCCAGCAGCCACGGGGGGACTAGGAGCTACGAGCAGTACTTC.